This is a list of T cell receptor beta chains from one sample in a study of blood T cell repertoires in COVID-19. Profiled with immunoSEQ multiplex PCR; TCRdb holds only in-frame clones, not every one. The repertoire includes roughly 230,000 clones, approximately 85% of them detected once, and around 0.97% sits in the top ten. Sequencing was performed on peripheral blood. These receptor sequences come from a man aged 40-55 years with acute or convalescent COVID-19. The CDR3 runs from the conserved cysteine through the conserved F or W. The D gene is left open where the match is weak. Expanded clones are given a class, and other clones once, few, many or no size at all.

CDR3: CACWAGMNTEAFF
DNA: TGCGCCTGCTGGGCGGGGATGAACACTGAAGCTTTCTTT
J: TRBJ1-1
V: TRBV10-2
D: NA
size: NA

CDR3: CSAGGRNTIYF
DNA: TGCAGTGCGGGAGGGAGAAACACCATATATTTT
J: TRBJ1-3
V: TRBV20-1
D: NA
size: NA

CDR3: CASSPTSWRDEKLFF
DNA: TGTGCCAGCAGCCCGACGTCCTGGAGGGATGAAAAACTGTTTTTT
J: TRBJ1-4
V: TRBV9
D: NA
size: once

CDR3: CASSPSWDRANSPLHF
DNA: TGTGCCAGTAGCCCCAGCTGGGACAGGGCAAATTCACCCCTCCACTTT
J: TRBJ1-6
V: TRBV19
D: TRBD1
size: NA

CDR3: CASSNSPGGSPLHF
DNA: TGTGCCAGCAGTAATAGCCCCGGCGGGTCACCCCTCCACTTT
J: TRBJ1-6
V: TRBV11-2
D: NA
size: NA

CDR3: CATSRAGGEYTEAFF
DNA: TGTGCCACCAGCAGAGCAGGGGGCGAGTACACTGAAGCTTTCTTT
J: TRBJ1-1
V: TRBV15
D: TRBD1
size: NA

CDR3: CASSEALQGYTF
DNA: TGTGCCAGCAGTGAAGCGCTTCAGGGCTACACCTTC
J: TRBJ1-2
V: TRBV2
D: NA
size: NA

CDR3: CASSPIDRRNNQETQYF
DNA: TGTGCCAGCAGCCCAATTGATCGGCGGAACAACCAAGAGACCCAGTACTTC
J: TRBJ2-5
V: TRBV7-8
D: NA
size: NA

CDR3: CASSQNLGRDGYTF
DNA: TGTGCCAGCAGCCAAAATCTGGGGAGGGATGGCTACACCTTC
J: TRBJ1-2
V: TRBV9
D: NA
size: once

CDR3: CASSSTHLIGQGGNQPQHF
DNA: TGTGCCAGCAGTTCGACGCATCTCATAGGACAGGGGGGGAATCAGCCCCAGCATTTT
J: TRBJ1-5
V: TRBV6-2/TRBV6-3
D: TRBD1
size: NA

CDR3: CASSLEPSYNSPLHF
DNA: TGTGCCAGCAGCTTAGAGCCCTCCTATAATTCACCCCTCCACTTT
J: TRBJ1-6
V: TRBV7-2
D: NA
size: NA

CDR3: CASSVTSSGANVLTF
DNA: TGTGCCAGCAGCGTAACTAGCTCTGGGGCCAACGTCCTGACTTTC
J: TRBJ2-6
V: TRBV7-2
D: NA
size: NA

CDR3: CASSSGQIYGYTF
DNA: TGTGCCAGCAGTTCTGGACAGATCTATGGCTACACCTTC
J: TRBJ1-2
V: TRBV27
D: NA
size: NA

CDR3: CATSEPGSNEKLFF
DNA: TGTGCCACCAGCGAACCGGGGAGTAATGAAAAACTGTTTTTT
J: TRBJ1-4
V: TRBV15
D: NA
size: NA

CDR3: CASSLDVGQYYEQYF
DNA: TGTGCCAGCAGCTTAGATGTGGGACAATACTACGAGCAGTACTTC
J: TRBJ2-7
V: TRBV11-2
D: NA
size: NA

CDR3: CASSLYLAQETQYF
DNA: TGTGCCAGCAGCTTATACCTGGCCCAAGAGACCCAGTACTTC
J: TRBJ2-5
V: TRBV7-2
D: NA
size: NA

CDR3: CASSGTSGGVDTQYF
DNA: TGTGCCAGCAGCGGGACTAGCGGGGGAGTAGATACGCAGTATTTT
J: TRBJ2-3
V: TRBV4-2
D: TRBD2
size: NA

CDR3: CASSQDKVRDTIYF
DNA: TGCGCCAGCAGCCAAGATAAGGTCCGGGACACCATATATTTT
J: TRBJ1-3
V: TRBV4-1
D: NA
size: NA

CDR3: CASSILAVGETQYF
DNA: TGTGCCAGCAGTATCCTAGCGGTTGGGGAGACCCAGTACTTC
J: TRBJ2-5
V: TRBV2
D: TRBD2
size: NA

CDR3: CARSPRQGRNTGELFF
DNA: TGTGCCAGAAGCCCTAGACAGGGGCGTAACACCGGGGAGCTGTTTTTT
J: TRBJ2-2
V: TRBV5-3
D: TRBD1
size: NA

CDR3: CASSQEPGGTNEKLFF
DNA: TGCGCCAGCAGCCAGGAACCAGGGGGCACGAATGAAAAACTGTTTTTT
J: TRBJ1-4
V: TRBV4-3
D: TRBD1
size: NA

CDR3: CASSQDRQEDTQYF
DNA: TGCGCCAGCAGCCAGGATAGACAAGAAGATACGCAGTATTTT
J: TRBJ2-3
V: TRBV4-3
D: NA
size: NA

CDR3: CAWGDRGSQPQHF
DNA: TGTGCCTGGGGGGACAGGGGCAGTCAGCCCCAGCATTTT
J: TRBJ1-5
V: TRBV30
D: TRBD1
size: NA

CDR3: CSASPTGGTEYF
DNA: TGCAGTGCTAGTCCCACAGGGGGGACCGAGTACTTC
J: TRBJ2-7
V: TRBV20-1
D: TRBD1
size: NA

CDR3: CASSVAGSGEKLFF
DNA: TGTGCCAGCAGTGTAGCAGGATCAGGGGAAAAACTGTTTTTT
J: TRBJ1-4
V: TRBV25-1
D: NA
size: NA

CDR3: CASNSGGQGDTQYF
DNA: TGCGCCAGCAATTCGGGGGGGCAGGGAGATACGCAGTATTTT
J: TRBJ2-3
V: TRBV4-1
D: TRBD2
size: NA